Listed below are T cell receptor beta chains from one sample, sequenced in a study of naive and memory T cell subsets. A single record per CDR3 protein comes from TCRdb applying MiXCR to the UMI-ligation and nested PCR reads. The table lists roughly 140,000 distinct CDR3 sequences, approximately 20% of them singletons. The specimen was naive CD8+ T cells from blood. The origin of the receptors is a human donor in good health. Each CDR3 is given with its conserved first and last residue.

V gene	J gene	CDR3 protein
TRBV3-1	TRBJ2-7	CASSQDLYGTGTYEQYF
TRBV27	TRBJ1-5	CASSLLGFGNQPQHF
TRBV7-9	TRBJ2-1	CASSLVSFPYNEQFF
TRBV7-2	TRBJ2-2	CASSPLGLGFTGELFF
TRBV28	TRBJ2-3	CASSLPPPGTSGRAFSTDTQYF
TRBV5-6	TRBJ1-1	CASSLAFEGYFTEAFF
TRBV3-1	TRBJ1-1	CASASTGGTEAFF
TRBV4-3	TRBJ2-1	CASSQAPGGQAPYNEQFF
TRBV12-3/TRBV12-4	TRBJ2-5	CASSSDGTSQETQYF
TRBV4-3	TRBJ1-5	CASSQGFGAGDYMYSPQHF
TRBV12-3/TRBV12-4	TRBJ2-5	CASSTVPGASETQYF
TRBV6-5	TRBJ2-1	CASSYLRSYNEQFF
TRBV14	TRBJ2-7	CASSQDDILAYEQYF